This T cell receptor beta chain was sequenced in a study of cytomegalovirus exposure and HLA in healthy donors. Study at large: Around 85 million unique TCR sequences came from HLA-typed donors in an early release. In terms of ancestry, the Caucasian-associated cluster contained roughly 80% of the approximately 400 genotyped donors. Points from the study as a whole: Follow-up analysis seemed to connect common viral pathogens with several of the most significant clusters identified. Most of the TCR beta V segments (in an earlier analysis) were productive either about 87% or about 30% of the time.

Primers included in the PCR were 60 Vbeta and 13 Jbeta primers. Clones were sequenced by immunoSEQ multiplex PCR, and TCRdb holds only the in-frame ones, with some missing. Of 130,000 or so clones listed, approximately 84% were seen once; the top ten hold roughly 2.1%. With respect to this clone: Its specificity is unknown.

The ends lost 4 bases at V and 0 bases at J; junction bases unmatched: 9. CDR1 is SGHNT, CDR2 YYREEE, per germline (reference sequence). The CDR3 is 17 amino acids. The chain recombines TRBV5-4 with TRBJ2-3; 9 bases agree with TRBD2. The sequenced material came from PBMCs. This clonotype was sampled from a woman in her 40s in good health and CMV-seronegative. CDR3 loop: CASSQVLAGPSTDTQYF. The CDR3 DNA is TGTGCCAGCAGCCAGGTTCTAGCGGGACCTAGCACAGATACGCAGTATTTT.